A selection of T cell receptor beta chains follows, all from one sample in a study of memory CD4+ T cells and cytomegalovirus serostatus. Assay: immunoSEQ multiplex PCR; the TCRdb copy retains only in-frame clones and omits some. The table records around 50,000 clones, roughly 78% of them present only once. Sequencing used memory CD4+ T cells from blood. These receptors all stem from an adult in good health and CMV-seronegative. The CDR3 runs from the conserved cysteine through the conserved F or W. A D gene is named only where the DNA matches it firmly. Size values are once, few and many counts, or a class for expanded clones, and some rows have none.

j_gene	d_gene	v_gene	abundance	CDR3nt	CDR3aa
TRBJ1-2	TRBD1	TRBV27	.	TGTGCCAGCAGTTTGGGCGGGACAGGGACTTATGGCTACACCTTC	CASSLGGTGTYGYTF
TRBJ2-7	.	TRBV27	.	TGTGCCAGCAGTTTATTTGCCATTGGGACCCACGAGCAGTACTTC	CASSLFAIGTHEQYF
TRBJ2-2	TRBD1	TRBV5-1	.	TGCGCCAGCAGCTCGAGGACAGGGGGCGTGGACACCGGGGAGCTGTTTTTT	CASSSRTGGVDTGELFF
TRBJ2-7	.	TRBV5-5	.	TGTGCCAGCAGCCGGTCGCCAGGGTTTATGAACGAGCAGTACTTC	CASSRSPGFMNEQYF
TRBJ2-7	.	TRBV27	.	TGTGCCAGCAGTTCCCTGGGCCTAACCTACGAGCAGTACTTC	CASSSLGLTYEQYF
TRBJ1-2	TRBD1	TRBV6-5	.	TGTGCCAGCAGTCTGGACAGGGGGCCTTATGGCTACACCTTC	CASSLDRGPYGYTF
TRBJ2-1	.	TRBV4-3	.	TGCGCCAGCAGCCAAGATAATAACTACAATGAGCAGTTCTTC	CASSQDNNYNEQFF
TRBJ1-2	.	TRBV14	few	TGTGCCAGCAGCCAATCCTCTGGAAGTATCCTATATGGCTACACCTTC	CASSQSSGSILYGYTF
TRBJ1-5	.	TRBV29-1	.	TGCAGCGTTGTAAAAGGGGGTAAGGGTCAGCCCCAGCATTTT	CSVVKGGKGQPQHF
TRBJ2-5	.	TRBV11-2	.	TGTGCCAGCAGCCGGGGAGTGGGTGTCCAAGAGACCCAGTACTTC	CASSRGVGVQETQYF